This T cell receptor (beta chain) was captured in a study of T cells after yellow fever vaccination. About the study: Fractions low in cell number were prepared with SMART-Seq v4 Ultra Low Input. Broader study findings: It was a small share of clonotypes that appeared in both CD4 and CD8 compartments. Most primary-vaccination clones reappeared after the booster (96% CD4, about 90% CD8). Researchers report a weaker secondary response that nonetheless peaked faster, day 5 versus 15.

MiXCR, run by TCRdb on the 5' RACE reads, gives a single entry per CDR3 protein. The data show hundreds of thousands of distinct CDR3 sequences, around 12% seen once. As concerns this clonotype: The antigen is not known.

This clonotype was obtained from a man aged 25-45 years who received the YFV17D yellow fever vaccine. Sequencing used PBMCs, obtained on the day of the yellow fever booster vaccination.

CDR3 nucleotides: TGTGCCAGCAGCCCGGGGAGGGGCGAGGGCTACGAGCAGTACTTC. It encodes CASSPGRGEGYEQYF. The V and J genes are TRBV7-8 and TRBJ2-7; 7 positions match TRBD2. CDR3 length equals 15 residues. Germline V lookup: CDR1 SGHVS, CDR2 FQNEAQ. V shed 5 bases, J shed 3 bases, and the junction held 10 bases outside the gene matches. Using reference TRBV7-8 and TRBJ2-7 for the parts outside the CDR3, the full variable domain is GAGVSQSPRYKVAKRGQDVALRCDPISGHVSLFWYQQALGQGPEFLTYFQNEAQLDKSGLPSDRFFAERPEGSVSTLKIQRTQQEDSAVYLCASSPGRGEGYEQYFGPGTRLTVT.